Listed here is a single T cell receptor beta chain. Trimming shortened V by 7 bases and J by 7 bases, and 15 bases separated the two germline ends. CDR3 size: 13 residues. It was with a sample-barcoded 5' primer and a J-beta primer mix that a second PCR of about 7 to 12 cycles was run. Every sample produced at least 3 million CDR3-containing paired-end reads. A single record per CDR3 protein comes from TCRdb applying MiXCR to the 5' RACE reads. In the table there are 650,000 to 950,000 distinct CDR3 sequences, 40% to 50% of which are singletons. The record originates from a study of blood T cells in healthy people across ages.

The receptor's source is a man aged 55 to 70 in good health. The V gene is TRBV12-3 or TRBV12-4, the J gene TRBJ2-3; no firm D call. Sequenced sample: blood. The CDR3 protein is CASTRAHTYTQYF. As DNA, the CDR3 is TGTGCCAGCACCAGAGCGCACACGTATACGCAGTATTTT.